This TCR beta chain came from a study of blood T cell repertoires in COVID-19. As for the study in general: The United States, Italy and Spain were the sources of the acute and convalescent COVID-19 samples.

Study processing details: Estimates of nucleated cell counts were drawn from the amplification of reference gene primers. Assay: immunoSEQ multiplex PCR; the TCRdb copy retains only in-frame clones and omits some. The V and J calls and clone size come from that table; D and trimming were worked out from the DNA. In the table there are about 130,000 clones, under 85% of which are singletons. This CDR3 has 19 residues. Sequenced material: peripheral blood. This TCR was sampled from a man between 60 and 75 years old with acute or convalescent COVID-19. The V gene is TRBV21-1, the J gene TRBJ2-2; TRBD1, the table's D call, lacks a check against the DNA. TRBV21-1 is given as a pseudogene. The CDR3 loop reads CASTGPGTGTVDRTGELFF. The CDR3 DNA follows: TGTGCCAGCACCGGTCCCGGGACAGGGACGGTGGATCGGACCGGGGAGCTGTTTTTT.